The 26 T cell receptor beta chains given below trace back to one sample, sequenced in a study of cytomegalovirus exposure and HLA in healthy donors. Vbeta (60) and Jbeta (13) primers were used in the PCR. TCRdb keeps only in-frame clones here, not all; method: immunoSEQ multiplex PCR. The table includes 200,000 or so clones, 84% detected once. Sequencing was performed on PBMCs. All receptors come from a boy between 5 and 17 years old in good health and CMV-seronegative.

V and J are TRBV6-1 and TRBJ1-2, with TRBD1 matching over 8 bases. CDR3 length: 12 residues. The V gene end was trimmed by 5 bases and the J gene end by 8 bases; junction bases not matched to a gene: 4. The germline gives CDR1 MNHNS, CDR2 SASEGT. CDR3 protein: CASSTGGGGYTF. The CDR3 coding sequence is TGTGCCAGCAGTACAGGGGGGGGCGGCTACACCTTC.

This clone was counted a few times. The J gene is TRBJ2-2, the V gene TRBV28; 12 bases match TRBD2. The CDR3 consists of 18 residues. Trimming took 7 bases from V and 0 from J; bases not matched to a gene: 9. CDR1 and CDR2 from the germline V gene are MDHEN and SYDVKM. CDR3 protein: CASILGLAGFSNTGELFF. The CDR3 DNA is TGTGCCAGCATCCTGGGACTAGCGGGCTTTTCGAACACCGGGGAGCTGTTTTTT.

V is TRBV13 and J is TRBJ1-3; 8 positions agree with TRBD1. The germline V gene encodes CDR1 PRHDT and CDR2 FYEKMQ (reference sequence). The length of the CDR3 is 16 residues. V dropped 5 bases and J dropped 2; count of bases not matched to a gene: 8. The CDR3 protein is CASSRPPDRAGNTIYF. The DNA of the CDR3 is TGTGCCAGCAGCCGTCCCCCGGACAGGGCTGGAAACACCATATATTTT.

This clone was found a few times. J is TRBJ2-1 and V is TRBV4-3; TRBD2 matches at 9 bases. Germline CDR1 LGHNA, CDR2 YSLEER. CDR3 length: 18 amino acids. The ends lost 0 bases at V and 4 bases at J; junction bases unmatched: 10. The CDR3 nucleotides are TGCGCCAGCAGCCAAGATTCCTGGGGCGGGGGGGCGTACAATGAGCAGTTCTTC. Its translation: CASSQDSWGGGAYNEQFF.

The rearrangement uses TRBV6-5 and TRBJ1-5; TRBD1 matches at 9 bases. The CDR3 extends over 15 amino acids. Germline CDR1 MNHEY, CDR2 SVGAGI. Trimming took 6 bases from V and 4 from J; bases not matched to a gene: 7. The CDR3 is CASRAGTGYNQPQHF. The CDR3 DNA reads TGTGCCAGCAGAGCCGGGACAGGGTATAATCAGCCCCAGCATTTT.

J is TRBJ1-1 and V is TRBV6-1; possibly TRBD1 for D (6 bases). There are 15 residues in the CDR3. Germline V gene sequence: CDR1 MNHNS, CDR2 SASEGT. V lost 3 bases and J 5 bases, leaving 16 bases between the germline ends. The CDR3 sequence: CASSDLQGLGTEAFF. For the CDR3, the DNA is TGTGCCAGCAGTGACCTTCAGGGGCTCGGGACTGAAGCTTTCTTT.

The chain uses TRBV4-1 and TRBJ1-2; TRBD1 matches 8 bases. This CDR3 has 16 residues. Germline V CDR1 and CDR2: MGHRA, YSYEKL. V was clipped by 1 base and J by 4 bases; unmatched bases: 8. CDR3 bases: TGCGCCAGCAGCCAAGTTGACAGGGGAGAAGCCTATGGCTACACCTTC. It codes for CASSQVDRGEAYGYTF.

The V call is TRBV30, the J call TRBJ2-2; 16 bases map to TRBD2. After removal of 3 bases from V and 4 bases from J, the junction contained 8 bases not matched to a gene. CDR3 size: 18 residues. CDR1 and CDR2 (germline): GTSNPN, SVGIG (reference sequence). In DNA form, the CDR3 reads TGTGCCTGGAGGCCACCGGGACTAGCGGGGGGGCGCACCGGGGAGCTGTTTTTT. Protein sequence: CAWRPPGLAGGRTGELFF.

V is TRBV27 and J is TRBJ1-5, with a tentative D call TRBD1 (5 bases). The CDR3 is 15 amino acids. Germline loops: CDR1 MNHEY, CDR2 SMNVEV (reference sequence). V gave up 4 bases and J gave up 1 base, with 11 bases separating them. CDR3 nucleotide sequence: TGTGCCAGCAGTTCCAGGAAGGGGAGCAATCAGCCCCAGCATTTT. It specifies CASSSRKGSNQPQHF.

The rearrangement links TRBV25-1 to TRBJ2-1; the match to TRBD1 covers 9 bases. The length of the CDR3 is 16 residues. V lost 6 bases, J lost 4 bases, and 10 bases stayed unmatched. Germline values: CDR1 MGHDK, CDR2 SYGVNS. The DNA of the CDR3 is TGTGCCAGCAGCGGGGAGGCCGGGACAGGGTACAATGAGCAGTTCTTC. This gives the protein CASSGEAGTGYNEQFF.

DNA for the CDR3: TGTGCCAGCAGCTTGAGCGGGAGTATCTACGAGCAGTACTTC. Its translation is CASSLSGSIYEQYF. The chain is built from TRBV5-6 and TRBJ2-5, with 8 bases matching TRBD2. The DNA end favors TRBJ2-7, so the J call may be wrong. The CDR3 covers 14 residues. From germline, CDR1 is SGHDT and CDR2 YYEEEE.

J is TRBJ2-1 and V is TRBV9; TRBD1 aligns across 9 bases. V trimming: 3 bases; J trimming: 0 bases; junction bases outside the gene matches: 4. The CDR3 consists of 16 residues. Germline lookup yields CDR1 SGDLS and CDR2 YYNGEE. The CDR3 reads CASSGGTGSSYNEQFF. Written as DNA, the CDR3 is TGTGCCAGCAGCGGGGGGACAGGGAGCTCCTACAATGAGCAGTTCTTC.

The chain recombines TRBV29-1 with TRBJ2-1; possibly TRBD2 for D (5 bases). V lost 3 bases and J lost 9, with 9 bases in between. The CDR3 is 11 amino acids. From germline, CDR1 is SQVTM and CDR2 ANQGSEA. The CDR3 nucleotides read TGCAGCGTTGATCTAGCCGGTGAGCAGTTCTTC. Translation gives CSVDLAGEQFF.

In nucleotides, the CDR3 is TGTGCCAGCAGCCCCGGGACTAGCGGAACCGCCTACGAGCAGTACTTC. It is translated as CASSPGTSGTAYEQYF. The chain carries TRBV5-4 and TRBJ2-7, with 11 positions matching TRBD2. Trimming cost V 4 bases and J 2 bases; bases outside gene matches: 8. This CDR3 is built from 16 residues. In germline, CDR1 is SGHNT, CDR2 YYREEE (reference sequence).

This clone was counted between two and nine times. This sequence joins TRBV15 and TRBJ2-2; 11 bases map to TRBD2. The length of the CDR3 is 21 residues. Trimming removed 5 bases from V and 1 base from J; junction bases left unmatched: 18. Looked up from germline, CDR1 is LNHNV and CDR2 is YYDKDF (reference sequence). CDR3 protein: CATSLSFPGLAANKNTGELFF. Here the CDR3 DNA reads TGTGCCACCAGCTTGAGCTTTCCGGGACTAGCGGCAAATAAGAACACCGGGGAGCTGTTTTTT. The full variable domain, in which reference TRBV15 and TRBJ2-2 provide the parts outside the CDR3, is DAMVIQNPRYQVTQFGKPVTLSCSQTLNHNVMYWYQQKSSQAPKLLFHYYDKDFNNEADTPDNFQSRRPNTSFCFLDIRSPGLGDTAMYLCATSLSFPGLAANKNTGELFFGEGSRLTVL.

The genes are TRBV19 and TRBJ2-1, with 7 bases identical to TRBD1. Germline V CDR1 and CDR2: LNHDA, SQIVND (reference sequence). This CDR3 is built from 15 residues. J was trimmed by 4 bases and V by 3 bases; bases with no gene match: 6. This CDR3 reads CASSIATTGYNEQFF. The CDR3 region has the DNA TGTGCCAGTAGTATCGCAACGACAGGGTACAATGAGCAGTTCTTC.

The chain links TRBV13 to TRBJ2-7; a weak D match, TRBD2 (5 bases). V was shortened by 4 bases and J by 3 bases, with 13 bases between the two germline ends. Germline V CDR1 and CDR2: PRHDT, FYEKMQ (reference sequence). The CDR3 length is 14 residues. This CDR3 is CASSSQRRGYEQYF. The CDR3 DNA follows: TGTGCCAGCAGCTCTCAACGCCGGGGCTACGAGCAGTACTTC.

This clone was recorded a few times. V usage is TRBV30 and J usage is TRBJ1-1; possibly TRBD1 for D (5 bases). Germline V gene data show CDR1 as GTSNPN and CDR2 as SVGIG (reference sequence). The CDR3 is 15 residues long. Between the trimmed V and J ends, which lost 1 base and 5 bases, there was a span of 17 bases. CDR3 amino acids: CAWSAPYLGGTEAFF. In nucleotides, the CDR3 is TGTGCCTGGAGTGCTCCTTATCTCGGGGGAACTGAAGCTTTCTTT.

The chain's CDR3 is CASSGQGNYGYTF. The CDR3 DNA reads as TGTGCCAGCAGCGGACAGGGTAACTATGGCTACACCTTC. The genes are TRBV7-2 and TRBJ1-2, with 8 bases matching TRBD1. CDR3 length: 13 amino acids. Germline loops: CDR1 SGHTA, CDR2 FQGNSA. V shed 5 bases, J shed 1 base, and the junction held 0 bases outside the gene matches.

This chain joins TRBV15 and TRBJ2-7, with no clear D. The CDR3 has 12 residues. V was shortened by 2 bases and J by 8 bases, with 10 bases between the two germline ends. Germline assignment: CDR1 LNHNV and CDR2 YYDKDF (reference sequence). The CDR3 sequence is CATSRPTEKQYF. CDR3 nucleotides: TGTGCCACCAGCAGACCGACTGAGAAGCAGTACTTC.

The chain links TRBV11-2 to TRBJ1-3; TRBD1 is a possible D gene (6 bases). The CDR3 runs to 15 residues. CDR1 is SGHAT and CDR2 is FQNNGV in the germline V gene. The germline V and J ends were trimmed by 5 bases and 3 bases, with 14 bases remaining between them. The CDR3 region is CASSPPGGFGNTIYF. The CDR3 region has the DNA TGTGCCAGCAGCCCCCCGGGGGGCTTTGGAAACACCATATATTTT.

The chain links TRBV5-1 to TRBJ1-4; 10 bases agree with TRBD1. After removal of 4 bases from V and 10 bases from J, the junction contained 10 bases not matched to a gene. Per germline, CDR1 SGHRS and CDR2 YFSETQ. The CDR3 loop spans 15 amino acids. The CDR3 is CASSPSGTGEAKLFF. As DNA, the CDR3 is TGCGCCAGCAGCCCCTCCGGGACAGGGGAAGCAAAACTGTTTTTT.

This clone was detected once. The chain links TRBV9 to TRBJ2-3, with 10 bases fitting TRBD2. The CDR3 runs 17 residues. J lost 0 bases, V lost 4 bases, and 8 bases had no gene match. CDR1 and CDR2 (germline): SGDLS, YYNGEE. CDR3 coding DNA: TGTGCCAGCAGCCCGTCCGGGACTAGCGTCAGCACAGATACGCAGTATTTT. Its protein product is CASSPSGTSVSTDTQYF.

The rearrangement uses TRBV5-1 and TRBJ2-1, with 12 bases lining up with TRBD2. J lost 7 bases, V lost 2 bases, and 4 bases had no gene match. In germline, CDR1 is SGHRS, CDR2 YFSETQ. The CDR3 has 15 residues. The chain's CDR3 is CASSFGLAGGNEQFF. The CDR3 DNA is TGCGCCAGCAGCTTCGGGCTAGCGGGAGGGAATGAGCAGTTCTTC.

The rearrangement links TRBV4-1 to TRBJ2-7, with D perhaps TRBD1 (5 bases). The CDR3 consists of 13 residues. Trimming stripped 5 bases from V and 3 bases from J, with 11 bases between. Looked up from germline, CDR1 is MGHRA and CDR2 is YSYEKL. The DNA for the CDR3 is TGCGCCAGCAGCGCAGGGCGCGGCTACGAGCAGTACTTC. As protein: CASSAGRGYEQYF.

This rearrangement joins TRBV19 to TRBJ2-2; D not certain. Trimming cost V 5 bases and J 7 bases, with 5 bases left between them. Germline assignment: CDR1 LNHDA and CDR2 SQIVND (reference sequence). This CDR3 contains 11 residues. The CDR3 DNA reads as TGTGCCAGTAGTCCCGGCGGGGAGCTGTTTTTT. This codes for CASSPGGELFF.